This TCR beta chain derives from a study of Ad26.COV2.S vaccination and SARS-CoV-2 variants. General study findings and limits: There was a possibility that the TCR breadth and depth analyses underestimated total T cell responses.

Noted treatment: around 19 received Ad26.COV2.S at low or high dose, single or two shots; five or six received placebo; per-sample allocation not given. At day 63 after the first vaccine or placebo injection, samples were drawn. Adults aged 18-55 years in Boston included the donor. The data were produced by immunoSEQ multiplex PCR, yet TCRdb's version contains in-frame clones alone and is incomplete. This repertoire shows fewer than 500,000 clones, roughly 87% found once; its top ten account for just over 2.5%. The germline gives CDR1 SGHKS, CDR2 YYEKEE (reference sequence). V gave up 4 bases and J gave up 2 bases, with 10 bases separating them. CDR3 length: 15 amino acids. There are a few counts of this clone. Its antigen remains unknown.

The chain joins TRBV5-5 to TRBJ2-6; D perhaps matches TRBD2 (5 bases). The sequencing here drew on peripheral blood, taken in a trial of Ad26.COV2.S vaccine versus placebo. This sequence originates from a person between 18 and 60 years old who received the Ad26.COV2.S COVID-19 vaccine or a placebo. CDR3 residues: CASSQFGAGANVLTF. The CDR3 DNA sequence: TGTGCCAGCAGCCAGTTCGGGGCTGGGGCCAACGTCCTGACTTTC.